This T cell receptor (beta chain) was identified during a study of control samples from healthy donors and cancer patients. The repertoire was sequenced with immunoSEQ multiplex PCR; TCRdb's copy has only in-frame clones and lacks some. Of around 100,000 clones listed, around 88% are singletons. This CDR3 is 11 amino acids long. J lost 15 bases, V lost 8 bases, and 10 bases had no gene match. CDR1 is SNHLY and CDR2 is FYNNEI in the germline V gene. The source of this sequence is a man aged 25 to 45 in good health. Sequencing used blood. The chain is built from TRBV2 and TRBJ2-1; TRBD1 matches at 7 bases. CDR3 sequence reads: CASGFTGAAFF. The CDR3 nucleotides are TGTGCCAGCGGATTCACAGGGGCAGCGTTCTTC.